The 11 T cell receptor beta chains presented below share a single source sample, sequenced in a study of blood T cells in healthy people across ages. Sample-barcoded 5' priming and a J-beta primer mix drove a second PCR of 7 to 11 cycles. TCRdb used MiXCR to reprocess the 5' RACE reads, holding one entry per CDR3 protein. This table holds just under 550,000 distinct CDR3 sequences, 24% found once. These records were also assigned to another study, of T cells of mothers and their children.

Sequencing was carried out using blood. The receptors were sampled from a boy aged 5 to 17 in good health.

The CDR3 loop reads CASSYSINSLYNSPLHF. The CDR3 nucleotides are TGTGCCAGCAGTTACTCGATAAACAGCCTTTATAATTCACCCCTCCACTTT. V is TRBV6-5 and J is TRBJ1-6, with no clear D. The germline gives CDR1 MNHEY, CDR2 SVGAGI. Between the trimmed V and J ends, which lost 0 bases and 4 bases, there was a span of 13 bases. This CDR3 comprises 17 residues.

J is TRBJ2-7 and V is TRBV29-1; weak D call: TRBD1 (5 bases). The germline gives CDR1 SQVTM, CDR2 ANQGSEA. Trimming shortened V by 4 bases and J by 2 bases, and 9 bases separated the two germline ends. CDR3 size: 12 residues. This CDR3 reads CSVGQGAYEQYF. The CDR3 bases are TGCAGCGTTGGGCAGGGTGCCTACGAGCAGTACTTC.

This clonotype was seen a few times. The genes are TRBV27 and TRBJ2-2; D call uncertain. Trimming took 4 bases from V and 7 from J, leaving 13 bases between them. The length of the CDR3 is 14 residues. The germline V gene encodes CDR1 MNHEY and CDR2 SMNVEV (reference sequence). The CDR3 loop is CASSSSPPNGELFF. CDR3 DNA sequence: TGTGCCAGCAGTTCCTCCCCTCCTAACGGGGAGCTGTTTTTT.

V and J are TRBV20-1 and TRBJ2-3; D is unresolved. V lost 0 bases, J lost 3 bases, and 4 bases lay in between. CDR1 and CDR2 (germline): DFQATT, SNEGSKA (reference sequence). The CDR3 extends over 12 amino acids. The CDR3 DNA sequence: TGCAGTGCTAGAGATCGGACAGATACGCAGTATTTT. It encodes CSARDRTDTQYF.

This clonotype turned up a few times. V gene TRBV6-5 combines with J gene TRBJ1-1; D is ambiguous. V was clipped by 2 bases and J by 0 bases, with 13 bases between them. This CDR3 has 16 amino acids. Germline loops: CDR1 MNHEY, CDR2 SVGAGI. DNA for the CDR3: TGTGCCAGCAGTTACCAGAGTCCACCCATGAACACTGAAGCTTTCTTT. This sequence encodes CASSYQSPPMNTEAFF.

CDR3 in DNA: TGCAGTGCTAGAGATCCAACAGGGGGGGGCAATGAGCAGTTCTTC. Amino acid sequence: CSARDPTGGGNEQFF. The genes are TRBV20-1 and TRBJ2-1; D might be TRBD1 (8 bases). Germline V gene data show CDR1 as DFQATT and CDR2 as SNEGSKA (reference sequence). The CDR3 length is 15 residues. With 0 bases removed from V and 6 bases from J, the gap between germline ends came to 15 bases.

This chain links TRBV5-5 with TRBJ2-3, with D unresolved. CDR1 is SGHKS and CDR2 is YYEKEE in the germline V gene (reference sequence). This CDR3 contains 14 residues. Trimming left V 0 bases short and J 1 base short, with 6 bases between. The CDR3 region has the DNA TGTGCCAGCAGCTTGGAGGGCGGCACAGATACGCAGTATTTT. Translating gives CASSLEGGTDTQYF.

There are a few counts of this clonotype. An end of the junction differs from the germline gene, which may be a read error. The rearrangement links TRBV7-2 to TRBJ2-7, with D possibly matching TRBD1 (6 bases). From germline, CDR1 is SGHTA and CDR2 FQGNSA. The CDR3 totals 14 residues. CDR3 sequence: CASSLALSGQGMVF. CDR3 nucleotide sequence: TGTGCCAGCAGCTTAGCGCTCTCAGGGCAGGGGATGGTCTTC.

This clonotype was seen a handful of times. The rearrangement joins TRBV10-3 to TRBJ2-5; 7 nucleotides line up with TRBD2. Trimming cost V 3 bases and J 3 bases; bases outside gene matches: 7. The CDR3 spans 15 residues. CDR1 and CDR2 (germline): ENHRY, SYGVKD. CDR3 sequence reads: CAISDGRTRKETQYF. The CDR3 DNA reads TGTGCCATCAGTGACGGGAGGACTCGGAAAGAGACCCAGTACTTC.

The rearrangement links TRBV30 to TRBJ1-1; D remains unclear. This CDR3 is built from 14 residues. Germline V CDR1 and CDR2: GTSNPN, SVGIG (reference sequence). Trimming shortened V by 2 bases and J by 5 bases, and 15 bases separated the two germline ends. CDR3 region: CAWSPRLGRTEAFF. The CDR3 coding sequence is TGTGCCTGGAGTCCCCGGCTGGGGAGGACTGAAGCTTTCTTT.

Notes on this clonotype: Since the CDR3 does not end with the conserved phenylalanine or tryptophan, this likely comes from a read error. The chain recombines TRBV3-1 with TRBJ2-7, with TRBD1 identical over 7 bases. The CDR3 is 15 residues long. J was trimmed by 1 base and V by 6 bases; bases with no gene match: 9. CDR1 and CDR2 from the germline V gene are LGHDT and YNNKEL (reference sequence). CDR3 sequence: CASSLRGLKSYEQYS. CDR3 sequence (DNA): TGTGCCAGCAGTCTGAGGGGGCTCAAATCCTACGAGCAGTACTCC.